Given below is one TCR beta chain in context. Its antigen is unknown. The source of the sample is a study of cytomegalovirus exposure and HLA in healthy donors. Study-level information: Later, an analysis reported that the 95 to 150 validation repertoires had used the same platform as the roughly 650 first-cohort repertoires. Regarding the study as a whole: Cytomegalovirus status was reportedly diagnosed by the classifier with high sensitivity and specificity. The study labeled approximately 150 TCR beta chains cytomegalovirus-associated.

Repertoires were generated with immunoSEQ multiplex PCR, while TCRdb's copy carries only in-frame clones and drops some. Among some 130,000 clones listed, approximately 84% were seen once. Germline loops: CDR1 MGHRA, CDR2 YSYEKL. The CDR3 runs to 15 residues. J lost 5 bases, V lost 3 bases, and 4 bases had no gene match. The sample comprised PBMCs. This sequence originates from a man aged 30 to 39 in good health and CMV-seropositive. The chain joins TRBV4-1 to TRBJ2-5; TRBD1 agrees at 12 bases. CDR3 sequence: CASSHGTGGFETQYF. The CDR3 DNA reads as TGCGCCAGCAGCCACGGGACAGGGGGCTTTGAGACCCAGTACTTC.